A selection of T cell receptor beta chains follows, all from one sample in a study of blood T cell repertoires in COVID-19. Clones were read by immunoSEQ multiplex PCR, and TCRdb kept only the in-frame ones, dropping some. The sample carries around 150,000 clones, 77% recorded once. Sequenced material: peripheral blood. The receptors shown here come from a woman aged 50 to 60 with active or convalescent COVID-19. The CDR3 runs from the conserved cysteine through the conserved F or W. The D gene is left open where the match is weak. Size values are once, few and many counts, or a class for expanded clones, and some rows have none.

j_gene | d_gene | v_gene | abundance | CDR3nt | CDR3aa
TRBJ2-1 | TRBD2 | TRBV19 | few | TGTGCCAGTAGCCCTAGCGGGGGCAATGAGCAGTTCTTC | CASSPSGGNEQFF
TRBJ1-5 | . | TRBV6-6 | . | TGTGCCAGCTCCCCCCTACAGGGAAACAATCAGCCCCAGCATTTT | CASSPLQGNNQPQHF
TRBJ1-4 | TRBD1 | TRBV5-4 | few | TGTGCCAGCACCCCCGGGACAGGGGAAAATGAAAAACTGTTTTTT | CASTPGTGENEKLFF
TRBJ1-2 | TRBD1 | TRBV18 | . | TGTGCCAGCTCACCACGGGACAGGGGGTATGGCTACACCTTC | CASSPRDRGYGYTF
TRBJ2-7 | . | TRBV7-2 | . | TGTGCCAGCAGCTTAGTTAGGGGTAAGGAGCAGTACTTC | CASSLVRGKEQYF
TRBJ1-2 | . | TRBV5-6 | . | TGTGCCAGCAGATCCTTGGCGGTGACTAACTATGGCTACACCTTC | CASRSLAVTNYGYTF
TRBJ1-5 | . | TRBV2 | . | TGTGCCAGCAGTGAAGGGGCAGGGCGAAGTCAGCCCCAGCATTTT | CASSEGAGRSQPQHF
TRBJ2-3 | TRBD2 | TRBV7-7 | . | TGTGCCAGCAGCCCCGGGACTAGCGGACGCACAGATACGCAGTATTTT | CASSPGTSGRTDTQYF
TRBJ2-1 | TRBD1 | TRBV7-9 | few | TGTGCCAGCAGCTTAGACAGGGGGTTGGTTGAGCAGTTCTTC | CASSLDRGLVEQFF
TRBJ1-2 | . | TRBV27 | . | TGTGCCAGCAGTTTATCTCCGGACTATGGCTACACCTTC | CASSLSPDYGYTF
TRBJ1-2 | TRBD1 | TRBV7-9 | . | TGTGCCAGCAGCCAGGGACAGGGAGGAAACTATGGCTACACCTTC | CASSQGQGGNYGYTF
TRBJ2-7 | . | TRBV5-6 | . | TGTGCCAGCAGACGGGATTCCAGCGAGCAGTACTTC | CASRRDSSEQYF
TRBJ1-2 | . | TRBV19 | few | TGTGCCAGTAGCCCACAGGGTGACGGGTCTGGCTACACCTTC | CASSPQGDGSGYTF
TRBJ1-6 | . | TRBV5-5 | few | TGTGCCAGCAGCGTCACGGGTCAGGGGAAGAATTCACCCCTCCACTTT | CASSVTGQGKNSPLHF
TRBJ2-7 | TRBD2 | TRBV7-9 | once | TGTGCCAGCAGCTCGATCGGGACTAGCGGGAGCAAGATCTACGAGCAGTACTTC | CASSSIGTSGSKIYEQYF
TRBJ1-2 | TRBD1 | TRBV13 | . | TGTGCCAGCAGCTCCCGGGACAGGGAAAGCTATGGCTACACCTTC | CASSSRDRESYGYTF
TRBJ1-5 | . | TRBV7-2 | . | TGTGCCAGCAGCTTAGCCCAGGATCAGCCCCAGCATTTT | CASSLAQDQPQHF
TRBJ1-1 | . | TRBV29-1 | . | TGCAGCGTTGAAACCCCAGGGAAGGACACTGAAGCTTTCTTT | CSVETPGKDTEAFF
TRBJ2-3 | . | TRBV27 | few | TGTGCCAGCAGTTTACTGTTCGGGAGTAGCACAGATACGCAGTATTTT | CASSLLFGSSTDTQYF
TRBJ2-1 | TRBD2 | TRBV4-2 | . | TGTGCCAGCAGCCATGGGGGGGAGGGCCTCAATGAGCAGTTCTTC | CASSHGGEGLNEQFF
TRBJ1-2 | . | TRBV7-2 | once | TGTGCCAGCAGCTTAGCGCAACATATCTATGGCTACACCTTC | CASSLAQHIYGYTF
TRBJ1-1 | TRBD1 | TRBV10-3 | . | TGTGCCATCAGGGAGGGACAGGGAAACACTGAAGCTTTCTTT | CAIREGQGNTEAFF
TRBJ1-2 | . | TRBV6-1 | . | TGTGCCAGCAGTGACCGGGGGGTTAACTATGGCTACACCTTC | CASSDRGVNYGYTF
TRBJ1-4 | TRBD1 | TRBV5-6 | . | TGTGCCAGCAGCTTGGAAAGGGGGCTGAATGAAAAACTGTTTTTT | CASSLERGLNEKLFF
TRBJ2-1 | . | TRBV3-1/TRBV3-2 | . | TGTGCCAGCAGCCCCCTCGGGAGCAACAATGAGCAGTTCTTC | CASSPLGSNNEQFF
TRBJ1-1 | TRBD1 | TRBV27 | . | TGTGCCAGCAGTTCTTCAAACAGGGGGCTGGCTTTCTTT | CASSSSNRGLAFF
TRBJ2-7 | . | TRBV28 | . | TGTGCCAGCAGAACTGACAGGAAAACTTACGAGCAGTACTTC | CASRTDRKTYEQYF
TRBJ1-2 | . | TRBV7-9 | once | TGTGCCAGCAGCTTAGGCGCACAGTTCTATGGCTACACCTTC | CASSLGAQFYGYTF
TRBJ2-7 | TRBD2 | TRBV11-2 | once | TGTGCCAGCAGCTCCTCTTACAGCGGGACCAGAACCTACGAGCAGTACTTC | CASSSSYSGTRTYEQYF
TRBJ2-2 | TRBD2 | TRBV6-5 | . | TGTGCCAGCAGTTCGGGACTAGCGGGGAACACCGGGGAGCTGTTTTTT | CASSSGLAGNTGELFF
TRBJ1-2 | TRBD1 | TRBV18 | . | TGTGCCAGCTCACCCAACCCGGGACAGGGCGGTGGCTACACCTTC | CASSPNPGQGGGYTF
TRBJ1-1 | . | TRBV28 | . | TGTGCCAGCAGTTCTCCCCCGGGGCCGGGGAGGGAAGCTTTCTTT | CASSSPPGPGREAFF
TRBJ1-2 | . | TRBV29-1 | . | TGCAGCGTTGGGGAGCTGGGGAGGGATGGCTACACCTTC | CSVGELGRDGYTF
TRBJ1-1 | . | TRBV19 | . | TGTGCCAGTAGTGCTTGGAGGGCGAACACTGAAGCTTTCTTT | CASSAWRANTEAFF
TRBJ2-7 | . | TRBV5-1 | few | TGCGCCAGCAGCTTGGGAGGACAGAGCACTTACGAGCAGTACTTC | CASSLGGQSTYEQYF
TRBJ2-1 | . | TRBV2 | . | TGTGCCAGCAGTGATACGGGTCCCGAACGGTTCTTC | CASSDTGPERFF
TRBJ2-1 | TRBD1 | TRBV7-6 | medium-sized | TGTGCCAGCAGCTTCTTAACCGGGGACAGTCGTAATGAGCAGTTCTTC | CASSFLTGDSRNEQFF
TRBJ2-7 | . | TRBV30 | many | TGTGCCTGGAACACAGGTTTTGGGTCCTACGAGCAGTACTTC | CAWNTGFGSYEQYF
TRBJ2-7 | . | TRBV15 | once | TGTGCCACCAGCAGAGATAGGGCCAGGGTCTACGAGCAGTACTTC | CATSRDRARVYEQYF
TRBJ2-3 | TRBD2 | TRBV4-3 | once | TGCGCCAGCAGCCAAGGGACTAGCCTTTTCGCAGATACGCAGTATTTT | CASSQGTSLFADTQYF
TRBJ2-3 | TRBD1 | TRBV6-5 | . | TGTGCCAGCAGTCTACAGGGGTCCACAGATACGCAGTATTTT | CASSLQGSTDTQYF